This T cell receptor beta chain was identified during a study of T cell repertoires in cytomegalovirus infection. MiXCR was run by TCRdb on the reads, yielding one entry per CDR3 protein. This table holds just under 550,000 distinct CDR3 sequences, roughly 29% found once. Germline CDR1 is SEHNR and CDR2 is FQNEAQ (reference sequence). The CDR3 covers 14 residues. Trimming cost V 1 base and J 1 base, with 7 bases left between them. This TCR derives from a human donor in good health (CMV status not recorded). Some clones in this sample may be carry-over from other donors' samples. This rearrangement joins TRBV7-9 to TRBJ2-5, with a possible D match to TRBD1 (5 bases). Sequences were obtained from PBMCs. CDR3 sequence reads: CASSLEGIQETQYF. CDR3 coding DNA: TGTGCCAGCAGCTTAGAGGGGATCCAAGAGACCCAGTACTTC.